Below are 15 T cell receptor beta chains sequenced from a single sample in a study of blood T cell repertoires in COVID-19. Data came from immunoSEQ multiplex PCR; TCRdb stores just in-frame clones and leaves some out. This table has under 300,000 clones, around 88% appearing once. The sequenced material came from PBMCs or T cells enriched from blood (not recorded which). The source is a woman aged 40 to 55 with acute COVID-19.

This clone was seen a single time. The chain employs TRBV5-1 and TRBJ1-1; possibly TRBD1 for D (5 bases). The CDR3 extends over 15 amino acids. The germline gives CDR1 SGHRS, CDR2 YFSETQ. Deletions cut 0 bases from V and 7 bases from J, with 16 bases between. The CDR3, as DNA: TGCGCCAGCAGCTTGGTCGGGCAGGGAGGCCTTGAAGCTTTCTTT. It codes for CASSLVGQGGLEAFF.

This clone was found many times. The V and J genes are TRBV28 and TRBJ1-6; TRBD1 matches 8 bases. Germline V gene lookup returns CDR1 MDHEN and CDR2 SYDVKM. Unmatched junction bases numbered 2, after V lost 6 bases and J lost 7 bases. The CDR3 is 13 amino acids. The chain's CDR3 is CASRGTGNSPLHF. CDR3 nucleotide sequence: TGTGCCAGCAGGGGGACAGGAAATTCACCCCTCCACTTT.

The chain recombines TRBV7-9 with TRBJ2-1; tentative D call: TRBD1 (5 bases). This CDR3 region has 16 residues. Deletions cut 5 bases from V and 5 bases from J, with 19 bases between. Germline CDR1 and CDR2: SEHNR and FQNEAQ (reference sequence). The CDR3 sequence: CASSPWFRGLDNEQFF. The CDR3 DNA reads TGTGCCAGCAGCCCCTGGTTTAGGGGCCTGGACAATGAGCAGTTCTTC. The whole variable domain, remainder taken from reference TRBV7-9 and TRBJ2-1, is DTGVSQNPRHKITKRGQNVTFRCDPISEHNRLYWYRQTLGQGPEFLTYFQNEAQLEKSRLLSDRFSAERPKGSFSTLEIQRTEQGDSAMYLCASSPWFRGLDNEQFFGPGTRLTVL.

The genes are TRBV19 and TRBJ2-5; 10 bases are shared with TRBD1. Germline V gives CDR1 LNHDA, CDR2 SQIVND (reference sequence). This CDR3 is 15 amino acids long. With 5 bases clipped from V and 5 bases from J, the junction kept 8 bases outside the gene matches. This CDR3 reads CASSPRQGARETQYF. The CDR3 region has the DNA TGTGCCAGTAGTCCCCGACAGGGGGCGCGGGAGACCCAGTACTTC.

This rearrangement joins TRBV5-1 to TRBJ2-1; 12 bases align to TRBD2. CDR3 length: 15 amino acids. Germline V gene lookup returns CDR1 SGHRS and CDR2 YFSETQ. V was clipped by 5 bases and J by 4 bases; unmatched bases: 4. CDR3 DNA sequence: TGCGCCAGCAGTAATGGACTAGCGGGATACAATGAGCAGTTCTTC. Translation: CASSNGLAGYNEQFF. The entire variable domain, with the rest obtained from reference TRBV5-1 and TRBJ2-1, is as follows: KAGVTQTPRYLIKTRGQQVTLSCSPISGHRSVSWYQQTPGQGLQFLFEYFSETQRNKGNFPGRFSGRQFSNSRSEMNVSTLELGDSALYLCASSNGLAGYNEQFFGPGTRLTVL.

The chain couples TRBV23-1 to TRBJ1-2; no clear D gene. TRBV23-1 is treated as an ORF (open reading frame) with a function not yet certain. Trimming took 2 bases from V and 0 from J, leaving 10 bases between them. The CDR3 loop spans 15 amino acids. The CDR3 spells CASSQPRGTNYGYTF. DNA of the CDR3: TGCGCCAGCAGTCAACCAAGAGGGACTAACTATGGCTACACCTTC.

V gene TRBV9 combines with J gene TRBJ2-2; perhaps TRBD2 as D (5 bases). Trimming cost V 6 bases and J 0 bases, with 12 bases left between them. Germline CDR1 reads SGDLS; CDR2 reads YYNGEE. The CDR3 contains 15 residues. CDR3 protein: CASMRSGTNTGELFF. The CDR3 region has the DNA TGTGCCAGCATGAGAAGCGGAACGAACACCGGGGAGCTGTTTTTT.

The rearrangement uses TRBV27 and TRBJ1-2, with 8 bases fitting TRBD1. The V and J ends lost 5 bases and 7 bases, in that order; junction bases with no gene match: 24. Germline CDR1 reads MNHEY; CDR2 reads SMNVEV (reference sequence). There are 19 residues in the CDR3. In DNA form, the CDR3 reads TGTGCCAGCAGTCCCCTAGTTGGGACAGGAATCTCTATTTGGGGTGGCTACACCTTC. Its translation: CASSPLVGTGISIWGGYTF.

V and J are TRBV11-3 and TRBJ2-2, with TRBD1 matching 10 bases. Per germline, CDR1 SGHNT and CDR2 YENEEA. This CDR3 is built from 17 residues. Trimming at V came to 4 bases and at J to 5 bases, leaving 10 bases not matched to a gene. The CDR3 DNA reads TGTGCCAGCAGCTCGAGCGGACAGGGGGTATCAACCGGGGAGCTGTTTTTT. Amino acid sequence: CASSSSGQGVSTGELFF.

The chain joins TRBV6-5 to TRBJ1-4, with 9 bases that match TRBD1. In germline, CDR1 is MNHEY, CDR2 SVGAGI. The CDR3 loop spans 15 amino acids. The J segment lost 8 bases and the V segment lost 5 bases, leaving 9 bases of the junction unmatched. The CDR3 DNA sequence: TGTGCCAGCAGTCCCGCGGACAGGGGAAAGGAAAAACTGTTTTTT. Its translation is CASSPADRGKEKLFF.

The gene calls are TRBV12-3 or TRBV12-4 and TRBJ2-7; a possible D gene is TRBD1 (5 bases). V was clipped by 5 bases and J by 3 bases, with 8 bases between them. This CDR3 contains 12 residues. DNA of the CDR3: TGTGCCAGCAGTCCCCAGGGCTACGAGCAGTACTTC. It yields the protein CASSPQGYEQYF.

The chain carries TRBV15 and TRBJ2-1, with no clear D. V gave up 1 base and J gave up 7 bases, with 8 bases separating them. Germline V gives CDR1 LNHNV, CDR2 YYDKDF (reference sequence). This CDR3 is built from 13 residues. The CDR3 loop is CATSRGTENEQFF. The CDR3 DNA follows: TGTGCCACCAGCAGAGGCACAGAGAATGAGCAGTTCTTC.

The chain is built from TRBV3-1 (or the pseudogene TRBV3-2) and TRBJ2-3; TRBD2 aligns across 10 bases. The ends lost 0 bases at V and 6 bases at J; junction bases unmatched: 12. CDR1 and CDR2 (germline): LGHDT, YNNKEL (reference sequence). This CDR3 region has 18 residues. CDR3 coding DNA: TGTGCCAGCAGCCAAGATCCCTGGGCTAGCGGGAGTGGGGATACGCAGTATTTT. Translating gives CASSQDPWASGSGDTQYF.

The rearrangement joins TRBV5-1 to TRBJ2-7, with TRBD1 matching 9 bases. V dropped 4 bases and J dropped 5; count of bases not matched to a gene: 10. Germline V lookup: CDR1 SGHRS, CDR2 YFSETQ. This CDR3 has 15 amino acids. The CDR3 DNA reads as TGCGCCAGCAGCCCAGCAGGACAGGGGTCCGACGAGCAGTACTTC. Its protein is CASSPAGQGSDEQYF.

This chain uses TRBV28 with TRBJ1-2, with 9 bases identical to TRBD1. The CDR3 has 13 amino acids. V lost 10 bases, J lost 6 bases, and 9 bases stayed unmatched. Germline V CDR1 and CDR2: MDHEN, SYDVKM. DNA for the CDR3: TGTGCCACCGGGGGACAGGGTCGACATGGCTACACCTTC. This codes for CATGGQGRHGYTF.